Below are 29 T cell receptor beta chains sequenced from a single sample in a study of T cell repertoires in cytomegalovirus infection. TCRdb called the reads again in MiXCR, with one record for every CDR3 protein. The data hold 250,000 to 350,000 distinct CDR3 sequences, with roughly a quarter observed a single time. Sequencing was done on a sample of PBMCs. The receptors were gathered from a human donor in good health (CMV status not recorded). Some clones in this sample may be carry-over from other donors' samples.

This clonotype was counted ten times or more. The chain joins TRBV15 to TRBJ2-7, with D maybe TRBD2 (6 bases). The germline gives CDR1 LNHNV, CDR2 YYDKDF (reference sequence). The CDR3 covers 14 residues. Trimming left V 1 base short and J 3 bases short, with 10 bases between. The CDR3 protein is CATSRVGGGYEQYF. The CDR3 DNA is TGTGCCACCAGCAGAGTGGGGGGTGGCTACGAGCAGTACTTC.

This clonotype was counted a few times. The chain links TRBV3-1 to TRBJ2-3; 13 bases match TRBD2. Germline values: CDR1 LGHDT, CDR2 YNNKEL (reference sequence). The CDR3 runs 20 residues. Trimming at V came to 0 bases and at J to 5 bases, leaving 14 bases not matched to a gene. CDR3 nucleotide sequence: TGTGCCAGCAGCCAAGAATTACTAGGACTAGCGGGAGAAGCGGGAGATACGCAGTATTTT. Its translation: CASSQELLGLAGEAGDTQYF.

This clonotype was detected ten times or more. V is TRBV7-2 and J is TRBJ2-4; no reliable D call. This CDR3 has 14 residues. Between the trimmed V and J ends, which lost 2 bases and 0 bases, there was a span of 5 bases. CDR1 is SGHTA, CDR2 FQGNSA, per germline. This chain's CDR3 is CASSLTPAKNIQYF. The DNA for the CDR3 is TGTGCCAGCAGCTTAACCCCAGCCAAAAACATTCAGTACTTC.

The CDR3 loop is CASSLVEGYNEQFF. In DNA form, the CDR3 reads TGTGCCAGCAGTTTAGTAGAAGGCTACAATGAGCAGTTCTTC. This chain uses TRBV28 with TRBJ2-1; D gene unclear. This CDR3 region has 14 residues. Trimming took 2 bases from V and 3 from J, leaving 8 bases between them. Germline V gene lookup returns CDR1 MDHEN and CDR2 SYDVKM.

CDR3 DNA sequence: TGCAGCGTTGAAGGCGATGACTCTGGGGCCAACGTCCTGACTTTC. Translated: CSVEGDDSGANVLTF. J is TRBJ2-6 and V is TRBV29-1, with no clear D. Germline V gene lookup returns CDR1 SQVTM and CDR2 ANQGSEA. The V end was cut by 1 base, the J end by 0 bases, with 7 bases between. CDR3 length: 15 residues.

The chain employs TRBV29-1 and TRBJ2-3; D may be TRBD1 (6 bases). V was cut by 7 bases and J by 2 bases, with 19 bases left in between. In germline, CDR1 is SQVTM, CDR2 ANQGSEA. This CDR3 has 15 amino acids. The CDR3 DNA follows: TGCAGCGCCACAGGGTTTTTAGGTCCCACAGATACGCAGTATTTT. Residues: CSATGFLGPTDTQYF.

V and J are TRBV12-3 or TRBV12-4 and TRBJ2-7; no reliable D call. The CDR3 extends over 11 amino acids. V dropped 3 bases and J dropped 9 bases, with 9 bases sitting between them. The CDR3 sequence is CASSLKSGQYF. The CDR3, as DNA: TGTGCCAGCAGTTTGAAGTCCGGGCAGTACTTC.

The chain is built from TRBV7-9 and TRBJ1-1, with D tentatively TRBD1 (5 bases). Per germline, CDR1 SEHNR and CDR2 FQNEAQ (reference sequence). The CDR3 has 15 residues. V gave up 0 bases and J gave up 5 bases, with 13 bases separating them. DNA for the CDR3: TGTGCCAGCAGCTTAGCGCCGGTTGACAGTACTGAAGCTTTCTTT. This gives the protein CASSLAPVDSTEAFF.

This clonotype was counted a single time. The chain has TRBV19 and TRBJ2-3; tentatively, D is TRBD1 or TRBD2 (5 bases each). Trimming left V 7 bases short and J 1 base short, with 15 bases between. Germline lookup yields CDR1 LNHDA and CDR2 SQIVND (reference sequence). This CDR3 is built from 15 residues. CDR3 amino acids: CASKMGRARTDTQYF. CDR3 coding DNA: TGTGCCAGTAAGATGGGGCGGGCGCGCACAGATACGCAGTATTTT.

This clonotype was recorded many times. The chain is built from TRBV11-3 and TRBJ2-7; a weak D match, TRBD2 (6 bases). The germline CDR1 and CDR2 sequences are SGHNT and YENEEA. V lost 4 bases and J lost 2, with 12 bases in between. The CDR3 length is 14 residues. CDR3 coding DNA: TGTGCCAGCAGCTCCACCCCGGGAGCCTACGAGCAGTACGTC. Amino acid sequence: CASSSTPGAYEQYV.

This clonotype was detected a few times. The rearrangement joins TRBV5-4 to TRBJ2-6, with no clear D. The germline gives CDR1 SGHNT, CDR2 YYREEE (reference sequence). V was shortened by 1 base and J by 4 bases, with 3 bases between the two germline ends. The CDR3 covers 13 residues. This CDR3 reads CASSLWGANVLTF. CDR3 bases: TGTGCCAGCAGCTTGTGGGGGGCCAACGTCCTGACTTTC.

This clonotype was seen only a few times. The gene calls are TRBV6-4 and TRBJ1-1, with D possibly being TRBD1 (6 bases). CDR3 size: 20 residues. Trimming cost V 0 bases and J 1 base, with 24 bases left between them. The V gene's germline CDR1 is MRHNA and CDR2 SNTAGT. CDR3 residues: CASSDSQVLRGQGGNTEAFF. Written as DNA, the CDR3 is TGTGCCAGCAGTGACTCGCAGGTCTTGCGCGGACAAGGGGGGAACACTGAAGCTTTCTTT.

This clonotype was detected many times. The chain employs TRBV7-8 and TRBJ2-1; D ambiguous. Germline V CDR1 and CDR2: SGHVS, FQNEAQ. The CDR3 consists of 17 residues. V was trimmed by 3 bases and J by 3 bases, leaving 18 bases between them. The DNA for the CDR3 is TGTGCCAGCAGCTTCAACCCCGGCAGAAACATCTACAATGAGCAGTTCTTC. Translated, it gives CASSFNPGRNIYNEQFF.

V is TRBV7-6 and J is TRBJ1-1; tentative D call: TRBD1 (6 bases). Trimming shortened V by 2 bases and J by 0 bases, and 13 bases separated the two germline ends. The CDR3 has 16 residues. Germline loops: CDR1 SGHVS, CDR2 FNYEAQ. The CDR3 is CASSLSDRYMNTEAFF. DNA for the CDR3: TGTGCCAGCAGCTTAAGTGACAGGTACATGAACACTGAAGCTTTCTTT.

This clonotype was found many times. The chain carries TRBV28 and TRBJ1-1; 8 bases are shared with TRBD1. Germline-derived CDR1 and CDR2 are MDHEN and SYDVKM. The CDR3 contains 14 residues. The V and J ends lost 6 bases and 10 bases, in that order; junction bases with no gene match: 13. As DNA, the CDR3 is TGTGCCAGCAGCCTTTTCGGACAGGGTCGGGGAGCTTTCTTT. Protein sequence: CASSLFGQGRGAFF.

This rearrangement joins TRBV12-3 or TRBV12-4 to TRBJ1-5; a weak D match, TRBD1 (5 bases). The length of the CDR3 is 20 residues. Trimming took off 2 bases at V and 1 base at J, with 24 bases between the two ends. The CDR3 DNA follows: TGTGCCAGCAGTTTAATCTGGTGGGGGGATAGAGTTGCGAGCAATCAGCCCCAGCATTTT. Amino acid sequence: CASSLIWWGDRVASNQPQHF.

V is TRBV6-2 or TRBV6-3 and J is TRBJ2-7, with D uncertain. Trimming cost V 0 bases and J 6 bases, with 15 bases left between them. In germline, CDR1 is MNHEY, CDR2 SVGEGT. The CDR3 extends over 15 amino acids. This CDR3 reads CASSYSSQAYGEQYF. The CDR3 nucleotides read TGTGCCAGCAGTTACTCGAGTCAGGCATATGGCGAGCAGTACTTC.

The chain recombines TRBV20-1 with TRBJ1-2; 11 bases match TRBD1. Losses at the gene ends were 5 bases for V and 2 bases for J; bases not matched to a gene: 4. Germline loops: CDR1 DFQATT, CDR2 SNEGSKA (reference sequence). The CDR3 loop spans 14 amino acids. CDR3 in DNA: TGCAGTGCTCCCGGGACAGGGGGAAACTATGGCTACACCTTC. It specifies CSAPGTGGNYGYTF.

The genes are TRBV2 and TRBJ1-6, with D unresolved. The CDR3 loop spans 13 amino acids. CDR1 SNHLY and CDR2 FYNNEI come from the germline V gene. The V end lost 3 bases, the J end lost 7 bases, and 7 bases lay between the germline ends. The CDR3 region has the DNA TGTGCCAGCAGTGATTTCTACAATTCACCCCTCCACTTT. Its translation: CASSDFYNSPLHF.

This clonotype was counted between two and nine times. V usage is TRBV20-1 and J usage is TRBJ2-1; 8 bases line up with TRBD2. The CDR3 length is 15 residues. CDR1 is DFQATT and CDR2 is SNEGSKA in the germline V gene (reference sequence). V gave up 1 base and J gave up 1 base; unmatched junction bases: 3. The chain's CDR3 is CSARGPGGSYNEQFF. The DNA for the CDR3 is TGCAGTGCTAGAGGGCCGGGAGGGTCCTACAATGAGCAGTTCTTC.

This clonotype has only a few counts. V gene TRBV7-3 combines with J gene TRBJ2-3; the D gene is possibly TRBD2 (6 bases). V was trimmed by 1 base and J by 9 bases, leaving 11 bases between them. Germline V CDR1 and CDR2: SGHTA, FQGTGA. The CDR3 is 13 residues long. CDR3 sequence: CASSLKTGGTQYF. CDR3 nucleotides: TGTGCCAGCAGCTTAAAAACCGGGGGAACGCAGTATTTT.

The chain has TRBV2 and TRBJ2-7; TRBD2 matches 8 bases. J lost 2 bases, V lost 6 bases, and 6 bases had no gene match. This CDR3 has 14 residues. The V gene's germline CDR1 is SNHLY and CDR2 FYNNEI. The CDR3 region has the DNA TGTGCCAGCAGGGCCAGCGGGAGTCCCTACGAGCAGTACTTC. Translated, it gives CASRASGSPYEQYF.

There are many counts of this clonotype. V usage is TRBV11-2 and J usage is TRBJ2-2, with 7 positions matching TRBD2. The germline gives CDR1 SGHAT, CDR2 FQNNGV. The V and J ends lost 6 bases and 5 bases, in that order; junction bases with no gene match: 6. The CDR3 runs to 14 residues. The CDR3 DNA is TGTGCCAGCAGTTGGCGGGAGATGACCGGGGAGCTGTTTTTT. It specifies CASSWREMTGELFF.

V is TRBV6-1 and J is TRBJ2-2, with 13 positions matching TRBD2. Germline CDR1 MNHNS, CDR2 SASEGT. The CDR3 is 17 residues long. The trim removed 7 bases at V and 1 base at J, leaving 6 bases unmatched. This CDR3 reads CASKRTSGSVNTGELFF. CDR3 nucleotide sequence: TGTGCCAGCAAGAGGACTAGCGGGAGCGTGAACACCGGGGAGCTGTTTTTT.

This chain connects TRBV5-4 to TRBJ2-5; the D is unclear. Germline lookup yields CDR1 SGHNT and CDR2 YYREEE (reference sequence). Trimming stripped 3 bases from V and 1 base from J, with 7 bases between. The CDR3 loop spans 13 amino acids. The CDR3 loop reads CASSSEPQETQYF. CDR3 bases: TGTGCCAGCAGCTCAGAACCCCAAGAGACCCAGTACTTC.

This clonotype was seen a few times. The chain is built from TRBV11-2 and TRBJ1-5; D is possibly TRBD1 (5 bases). Per germline, CDR1 SGHAT and CDR2 FQNNGV. Trimming shortened V by 4 bases and J by 5 bases, and 9 bases separated the two germline ends. The CDR3 is made up of 13 amino acids. For the CDR3, the DNA is TGTGCCAGCAGCTCGGGGGAACATCAGCCCCAGCATTTT. It encodes CASSSGEHQPQHF.

This chain links TRBV28 with TRBJ2-5; D perhaps matches TRBD2 (6 bases). The CDR3 covers 15 residues. V was pared by 6 bases and J by 5 bases, with 19 bases between. Germline lookup yields CDR1 MDHEN and CDR2 SYDVKM. The CDR3 DNA reads as TGTGCCAGCAGACCGTCCGGACGGGGGTTGGAGACCCAGTACTTC. Residues: CASRPSGRGLETQYF.

This clonotype has a handful of counts. The chain has TRBV10-3 and TRBJ1-5; D not certain. Germline values: CDR1 ENHRY, CDR2 SYGVKD. The CDR3 spans 13 residues. V lost 3 bases, J lost 8 bases, and 11 bases lay in between. CDR3 DNA: TGTGCCATCAGTGATAAGGCGGCCGAGCCCCAGCATTTT. It is translated as CAISDKAAEPQHF.

This clonotype was recorded a few times. The rearrangement joins TRBV7-9 to TRBJ2-2, with D possibly being TRBD2 (6 bases). This CDR3 is 13 amino acids long. V was cut by 8 bases and J by 7 bases, with 14 bases left in between. The germline CDR1 and CDR2 sequences are SEHNR and FQNEAQ (reference sequence). CDR3 loop: CASGRGSGGELFF. As DNA, the CDR3 is TGTGCCAGCGGTCGGGGGTCCGGCGGGGAGCTGTTTTTT.